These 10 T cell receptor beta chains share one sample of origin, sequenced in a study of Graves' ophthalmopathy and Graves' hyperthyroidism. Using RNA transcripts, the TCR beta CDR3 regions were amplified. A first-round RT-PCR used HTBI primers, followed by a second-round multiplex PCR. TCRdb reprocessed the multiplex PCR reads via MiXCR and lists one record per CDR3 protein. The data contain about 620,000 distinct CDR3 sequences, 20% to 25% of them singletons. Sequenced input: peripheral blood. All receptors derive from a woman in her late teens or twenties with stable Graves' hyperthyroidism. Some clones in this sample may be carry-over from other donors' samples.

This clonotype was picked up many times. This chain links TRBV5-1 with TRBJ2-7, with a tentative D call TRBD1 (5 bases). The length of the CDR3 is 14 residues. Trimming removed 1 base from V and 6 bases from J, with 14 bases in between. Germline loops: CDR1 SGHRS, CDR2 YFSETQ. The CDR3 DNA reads TGCGCCAGCAGCTTGAGGACCGACCAGGGCGAGCAGTACTTC. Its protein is CASSLRTDQGEQYF.

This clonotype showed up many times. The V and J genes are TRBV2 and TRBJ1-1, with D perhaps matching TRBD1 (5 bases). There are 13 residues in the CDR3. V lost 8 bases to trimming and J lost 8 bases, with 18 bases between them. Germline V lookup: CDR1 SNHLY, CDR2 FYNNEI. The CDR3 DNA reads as TGTGCCAGCTCAAGGGACGGAGCATTCGAAGCTTTCTTT. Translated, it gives CASSRDGAFEAFF.

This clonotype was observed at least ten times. This CDR3 is CATSRTVGLARNEQYF. Written as DNA, the CDR3 is TGTGCCACCAGCAGAACAGTGGGACTAGCTCGGAACGAGCAGTACTTC. This rearrangement joins TRBV15 to TRBJ2-7; TRBD2 matches 9 bases. The germline V gene encodes CDR1 LNHNV and CDR2 YYDKDF (reference sequence). After removal of 2 bases from V and 5 bases from J, the junction contained 10 bases not matched to a gene. The CDR3 runs to 16 residues.

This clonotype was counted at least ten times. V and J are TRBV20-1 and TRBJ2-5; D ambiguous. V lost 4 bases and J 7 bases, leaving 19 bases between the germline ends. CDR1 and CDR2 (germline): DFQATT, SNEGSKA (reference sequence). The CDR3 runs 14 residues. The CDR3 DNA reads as TGCAGTGCTACCCAAGGCAGGCAGGTTGCGACCCAGTACTTC. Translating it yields CSATQGRQVATQYF.

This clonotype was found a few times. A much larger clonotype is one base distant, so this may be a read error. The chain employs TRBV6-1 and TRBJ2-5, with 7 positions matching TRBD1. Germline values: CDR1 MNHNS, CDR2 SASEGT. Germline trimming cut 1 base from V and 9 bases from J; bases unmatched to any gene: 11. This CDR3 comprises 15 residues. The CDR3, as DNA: TGTGCCAGCAGTGAAGAAGGACAGGCCCAATTGGCCCAGTACTTC. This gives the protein CASSEEGQAQLAQYF.

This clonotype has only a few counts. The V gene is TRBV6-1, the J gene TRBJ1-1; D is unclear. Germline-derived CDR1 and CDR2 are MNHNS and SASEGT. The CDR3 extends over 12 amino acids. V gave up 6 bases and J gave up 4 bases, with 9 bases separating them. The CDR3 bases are TGTGCCAGCAGAACCAGGAGCACTGAAGCTTTCTTT. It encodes CASRTRSTEAFF.

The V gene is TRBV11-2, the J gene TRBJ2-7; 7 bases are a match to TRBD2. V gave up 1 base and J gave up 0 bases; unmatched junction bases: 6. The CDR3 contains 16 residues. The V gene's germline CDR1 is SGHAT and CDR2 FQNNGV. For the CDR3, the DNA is TGTGCCAGCAGCTTAGTGGGCGGGAGTTCCTCCTACGAGCAGTACTTC. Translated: CASSLVGGSSSYEQYF.

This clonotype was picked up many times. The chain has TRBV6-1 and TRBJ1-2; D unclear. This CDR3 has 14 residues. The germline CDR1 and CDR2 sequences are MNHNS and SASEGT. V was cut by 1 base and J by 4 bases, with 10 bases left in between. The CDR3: CASSEVSQTYGYTF. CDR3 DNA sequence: TGTGCCAGCAGTGAAGTTAGCCAGACCTATGGCTACACCTTC.

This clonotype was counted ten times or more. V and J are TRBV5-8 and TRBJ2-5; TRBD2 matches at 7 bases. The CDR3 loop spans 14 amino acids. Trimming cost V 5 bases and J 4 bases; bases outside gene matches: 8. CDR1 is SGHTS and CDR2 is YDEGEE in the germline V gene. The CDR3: CASRTGTIGETQYF. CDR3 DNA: TGTGCCAGCAGAACCGGGACTATTGGAGAGACCCAGTACTTC.

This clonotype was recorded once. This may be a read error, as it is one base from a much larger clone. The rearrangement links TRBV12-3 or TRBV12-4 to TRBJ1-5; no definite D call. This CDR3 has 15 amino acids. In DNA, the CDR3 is TGTGCCTGCAGTTTACTGGGATCGAGCAATCAGCCCCAGCATTTT. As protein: CACSLLGSSNQPQHF.